This T cell receptor (beta chain) is drawn from a study of cytomegalovirus exposure and HLA in healthy donors. Across the whole study: The 120 validation repertoires used the same platform as the roughly 700 first-cohort repertoires (as reported by a later analysis).

The CDR3 length is 13 residues. Trimming cost V 6 bases and J 4 bases, with 11 bases left between them. The germline V gene has CDR1 KGHSY and CDR2 FQNENV. Clones were read by immunoSEQ multiplex PCR, and TCRdb kept only the in-frame ones, dropping some. The sample yields around 190,000 clones, about 85% seen once. The TCR comes from a man younger than 35 in good health and CMV-seropositive. Sequenced material: PBMCs. The rearrangement uses TRBV16 and TRBJ2-3, with TRBD2 as a possible D gene (6 bases). CDR3: CASRTGAADTQYF. The CDR3 DNA sequence: TGTGCCAGCAGAACGGGAGCTGCAGATACGCAGTATTTT.